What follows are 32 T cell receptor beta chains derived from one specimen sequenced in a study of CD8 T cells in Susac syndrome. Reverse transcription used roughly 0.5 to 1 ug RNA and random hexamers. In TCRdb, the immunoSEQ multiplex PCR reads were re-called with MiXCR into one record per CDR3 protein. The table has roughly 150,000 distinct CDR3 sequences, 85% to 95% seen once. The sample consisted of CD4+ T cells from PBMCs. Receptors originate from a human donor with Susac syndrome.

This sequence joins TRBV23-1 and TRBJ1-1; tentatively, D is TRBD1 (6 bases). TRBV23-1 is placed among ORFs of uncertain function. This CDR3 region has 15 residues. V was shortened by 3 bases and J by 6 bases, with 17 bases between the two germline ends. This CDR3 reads CASSQPGHWGAEAFF. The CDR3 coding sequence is TGCGCCAGCAGTCAGCCGGGACATTGGGGCGCTGAAGCTTTCTTT.

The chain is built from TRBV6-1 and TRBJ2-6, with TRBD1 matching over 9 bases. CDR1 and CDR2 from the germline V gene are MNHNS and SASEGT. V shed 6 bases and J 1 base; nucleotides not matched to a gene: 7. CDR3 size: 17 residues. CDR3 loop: CASRPGQGISGANVLTF. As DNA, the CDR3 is TGTGCCAGCAGACCGGGACAGGGTATATCTGGGGCCAACGTCCTGACTTTC.

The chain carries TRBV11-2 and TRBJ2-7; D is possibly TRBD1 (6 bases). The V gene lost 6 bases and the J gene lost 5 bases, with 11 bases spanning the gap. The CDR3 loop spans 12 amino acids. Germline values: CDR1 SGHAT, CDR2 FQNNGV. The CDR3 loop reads CASRRRTDEQYF. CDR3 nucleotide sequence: TGTGCCAGCAGAAGAAGGACAGACGAGCAGTACTTC.

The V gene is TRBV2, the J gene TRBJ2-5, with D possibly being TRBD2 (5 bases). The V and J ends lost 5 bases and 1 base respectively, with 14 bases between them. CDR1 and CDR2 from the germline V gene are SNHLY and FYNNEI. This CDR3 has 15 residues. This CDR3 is CASSPLAGPQETQYF. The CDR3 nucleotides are TGTGCCAGCAGTCCTCTCGCGGGCCCCCAAGAGACCCAGTACTTC.

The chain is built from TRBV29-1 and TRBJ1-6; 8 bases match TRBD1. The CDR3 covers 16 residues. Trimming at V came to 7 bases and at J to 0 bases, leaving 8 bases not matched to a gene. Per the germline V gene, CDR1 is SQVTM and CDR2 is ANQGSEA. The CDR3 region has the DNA TGCAGCGCTTGGACAGGGCCTGGCTCCTATAATTCACCCCTCCACTTT. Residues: CSAWTGPGSYNSPLHF.

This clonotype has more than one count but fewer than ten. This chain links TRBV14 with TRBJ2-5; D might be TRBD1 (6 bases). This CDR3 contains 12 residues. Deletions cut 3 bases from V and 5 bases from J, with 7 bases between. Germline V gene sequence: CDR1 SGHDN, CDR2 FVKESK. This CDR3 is CASSQRGETQYF. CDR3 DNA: TGTGCCAGCAGCCAGAGGGGGGAGACCCAGTACTTC.

For the CDR3, the DNA is TGTGCCAGCAGTTTCCGGACAGGGGCTCCCCAGTATTTT. Residues: CASSFRTGAPQYF. The chain joins TRBV27 to TRBJ2-3, with 9 bases lining up with TRBD1. The V gene end was trimmed by 3 bases and the J gene end by 12 bases; junction bases not matched to a gene: 7. Germline CDR1 is MNHEY and CDR2 is SMNVEV (reference sequence). The CDR3 runs 13 residues.

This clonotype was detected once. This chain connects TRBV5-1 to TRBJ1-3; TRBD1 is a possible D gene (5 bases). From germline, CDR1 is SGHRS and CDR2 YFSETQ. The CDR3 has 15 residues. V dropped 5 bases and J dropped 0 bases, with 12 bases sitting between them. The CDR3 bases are TGCGCCAGCAGAGCCGGGACTGACTCTGGAAACACCATATATTTT. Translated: CASRAGTDSGNTIYF.

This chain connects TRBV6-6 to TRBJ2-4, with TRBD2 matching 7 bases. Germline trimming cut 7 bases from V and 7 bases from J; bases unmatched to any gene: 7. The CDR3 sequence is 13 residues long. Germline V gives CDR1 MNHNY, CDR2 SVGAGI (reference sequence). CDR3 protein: CASMPGTTNIQYF. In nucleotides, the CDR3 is TGTGCCAGCATGCCGGGGACTACGAACATTCAGTACTTC.

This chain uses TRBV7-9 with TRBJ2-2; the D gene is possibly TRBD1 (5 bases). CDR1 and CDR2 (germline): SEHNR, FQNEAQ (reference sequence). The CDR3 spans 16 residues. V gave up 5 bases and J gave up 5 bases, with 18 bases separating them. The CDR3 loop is CASSLYRPLRTGELFF. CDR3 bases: TGTGCCAGCAGCCTCTACAGGCCTCTGAGGACCGGGGAGCTGTTTTTT.

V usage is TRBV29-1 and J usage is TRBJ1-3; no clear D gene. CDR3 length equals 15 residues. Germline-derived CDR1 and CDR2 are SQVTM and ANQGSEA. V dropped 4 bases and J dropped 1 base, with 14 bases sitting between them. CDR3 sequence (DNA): TGCAGCGTTGCGCCCCCTGGGCGATCTGGAAACACCATATATTTT. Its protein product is CSVAPPGRSGNTIYF.

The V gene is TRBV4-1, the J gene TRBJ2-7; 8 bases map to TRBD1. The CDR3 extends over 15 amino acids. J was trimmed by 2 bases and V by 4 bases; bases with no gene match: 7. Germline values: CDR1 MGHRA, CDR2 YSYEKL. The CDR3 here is CASSPRQGSPYEQYF. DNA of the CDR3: TGCGCCAGCAGCCCGCGACAGGGGTCTCCCTACGAGCAGTACTTC.

CDR3 residues: CSAITGGREQYF. CDR3 DNA sequence: TGCAGTGCCATAACAGGGGGCAGGGAGCAGTACTTC. The chain recombines TRBV20-1 with TRBJ2-7, with 9 bases aligning to TRBD1. Trimming removed 6 bases from V and 7 bases from J; junction bases left unmatched: 7. CDR1 and CDR2 (germline): DFQATT, SNEGSKA (reference sequence). The CDR3 spans 12 residues.

Here the CDR3 reads CASSFEGGQFF. As DNA, the CDR3 is TGTGCCAGCAGTTTTGAAGGAGGCCAGTTCTTC. The V gene is TRBV12-3 or TRBV12-4, the J gene TRBJ2-1; possibly TRBD2 for D (5 bases). The CDR3 loop spans 11 amino acids. V lost 3 bases to trimming and J lost 13 bases, with 10 bases between them.

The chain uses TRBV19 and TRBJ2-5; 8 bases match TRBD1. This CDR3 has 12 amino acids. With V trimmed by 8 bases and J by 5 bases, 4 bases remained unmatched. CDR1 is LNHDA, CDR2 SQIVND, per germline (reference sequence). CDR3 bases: TGTGCCAGTGGGGCAGGGGGCGAGACCCAGTACTTC. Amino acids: CASGAGGETQYF.

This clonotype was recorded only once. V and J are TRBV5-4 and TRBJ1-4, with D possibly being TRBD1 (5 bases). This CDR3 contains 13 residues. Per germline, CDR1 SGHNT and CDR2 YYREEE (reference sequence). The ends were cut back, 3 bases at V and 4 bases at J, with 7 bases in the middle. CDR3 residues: CASSSRGNEKLFF. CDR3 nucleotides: TGTGCCAGCAGCTCGAGGGGTAATGAAAAACTGTTTTTT.

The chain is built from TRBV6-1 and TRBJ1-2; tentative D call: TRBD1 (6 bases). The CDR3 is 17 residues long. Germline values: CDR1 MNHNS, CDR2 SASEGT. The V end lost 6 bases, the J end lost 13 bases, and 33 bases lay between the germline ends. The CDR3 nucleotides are TGTGCCAGCAGCCCCCTCCCCCGACAGGCGAAGGAGAGGGTCGGCACCTTC. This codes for CASSPLPRQAKERVGTF.

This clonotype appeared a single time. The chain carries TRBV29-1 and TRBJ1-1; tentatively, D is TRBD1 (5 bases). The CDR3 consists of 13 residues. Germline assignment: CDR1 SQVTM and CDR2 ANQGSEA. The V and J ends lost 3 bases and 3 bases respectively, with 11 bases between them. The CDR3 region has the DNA TGCAGCGTTGAGCGGGGAGGGGACACTGAAGCTTTCTTT. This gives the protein CSVERGGDTEAFF.

CDR3 in DNA: TGTGCCAGCAGCCAGAAGGGAGATACGCAGTATTTT. This encodes CASSQKGDTQYF. The genes are TRBV3-1 and TRBJ2-3; D unresolved. The CDR3 has 12 residues. From germline, CDR1 is LGHDT and CDR2 YNNKEL (reference sequence). Trimming removed 3 bases at V and 5 bases at J, with 6 bases between.

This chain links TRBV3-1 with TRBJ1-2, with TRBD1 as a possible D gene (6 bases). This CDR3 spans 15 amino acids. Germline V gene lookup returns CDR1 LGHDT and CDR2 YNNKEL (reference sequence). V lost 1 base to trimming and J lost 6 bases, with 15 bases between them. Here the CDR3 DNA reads TGTGCCAGCAGCCAAGTATCAGGGGCCAGCGATGGCTACACCTTC. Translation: CASSQVSGASDGYTF.

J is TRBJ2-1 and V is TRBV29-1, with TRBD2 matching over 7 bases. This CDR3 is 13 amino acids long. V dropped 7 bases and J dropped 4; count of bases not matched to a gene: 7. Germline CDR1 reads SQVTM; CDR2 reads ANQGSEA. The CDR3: CSASAGTYNEQFF. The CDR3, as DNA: TGCAGCGCATCAGCGGGGACTTACAATGAGCAGTTCTTC.

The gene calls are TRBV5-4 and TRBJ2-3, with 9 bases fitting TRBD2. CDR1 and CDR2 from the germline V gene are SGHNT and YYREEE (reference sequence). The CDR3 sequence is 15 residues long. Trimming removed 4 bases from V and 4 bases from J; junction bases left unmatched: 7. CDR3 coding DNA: TGTGCCAGCAGCCGCGGGACTAGCAGCGCAGATACGCAGTATTTT. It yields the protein CASSRGTSSADTQYF.

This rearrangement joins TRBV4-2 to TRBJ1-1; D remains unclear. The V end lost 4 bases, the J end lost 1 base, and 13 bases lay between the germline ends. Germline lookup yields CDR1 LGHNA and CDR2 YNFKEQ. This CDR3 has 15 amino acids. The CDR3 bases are TGTGCCAGCAGCCGCGGGCTGACGCAGAACACTGAAGCTTTCTTT. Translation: CASSRGLTQNTEAFF.

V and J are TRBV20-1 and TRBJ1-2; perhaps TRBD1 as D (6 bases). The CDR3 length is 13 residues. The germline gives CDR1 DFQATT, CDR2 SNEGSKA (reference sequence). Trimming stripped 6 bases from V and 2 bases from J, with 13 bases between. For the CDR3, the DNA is TGCAGTGCCGGAGGGGGTCCGAACTATGGCTACACCTTC. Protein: CSAGGGPNYGYTF.

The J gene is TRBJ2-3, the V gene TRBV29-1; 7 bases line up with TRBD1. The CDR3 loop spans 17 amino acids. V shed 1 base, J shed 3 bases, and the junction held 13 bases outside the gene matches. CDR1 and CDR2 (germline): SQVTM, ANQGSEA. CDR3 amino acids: CSVEGQGLHLGTDTQYF. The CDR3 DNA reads TGCAGCGTTGAAGGACAGGGTCTCCACCTCGGGACAGATACGCAGTATTTT.

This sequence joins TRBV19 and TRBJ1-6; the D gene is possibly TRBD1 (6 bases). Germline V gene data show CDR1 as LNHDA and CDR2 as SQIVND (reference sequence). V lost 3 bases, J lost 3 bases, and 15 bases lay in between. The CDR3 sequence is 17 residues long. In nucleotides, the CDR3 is TGTGCCAGTAGTATCCAGGACAGCACCCTCTATAATTCACCCCTCCACTTT. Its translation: CASSIQDSTLYNSPLHF.

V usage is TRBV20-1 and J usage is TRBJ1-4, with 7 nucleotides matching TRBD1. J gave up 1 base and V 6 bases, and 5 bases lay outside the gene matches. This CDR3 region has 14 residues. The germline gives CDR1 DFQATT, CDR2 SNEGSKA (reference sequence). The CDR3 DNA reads TGCAGTGCGACCCGGACAGGAACTAATGAAAAACTGTTTTTT. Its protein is CSATRTGTNEKLFF.

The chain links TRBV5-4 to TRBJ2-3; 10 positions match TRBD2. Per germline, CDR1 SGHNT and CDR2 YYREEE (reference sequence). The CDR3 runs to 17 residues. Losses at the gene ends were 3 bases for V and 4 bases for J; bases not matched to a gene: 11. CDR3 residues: CASSSPTAGGRSDTQYF. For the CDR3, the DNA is TGTGCCAGCAGCTCCCCCACAGCGGGGGGGCGATCAGATACGCAGTATTTT.

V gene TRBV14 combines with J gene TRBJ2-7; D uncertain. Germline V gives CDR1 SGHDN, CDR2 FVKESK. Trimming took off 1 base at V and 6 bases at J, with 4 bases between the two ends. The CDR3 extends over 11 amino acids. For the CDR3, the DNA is TGTGCCAGCAGCCAAGCGACCGAGCAGTACTTC. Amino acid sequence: CASSQATEQYF.

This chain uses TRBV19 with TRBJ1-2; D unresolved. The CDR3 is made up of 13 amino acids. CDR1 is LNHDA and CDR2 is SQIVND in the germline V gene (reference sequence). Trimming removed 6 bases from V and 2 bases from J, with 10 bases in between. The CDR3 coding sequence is TGTGCCAGTAGAAAGCGGGAAAACTATGGCTACACCTTC. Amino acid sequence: CASRKRENYGYTF. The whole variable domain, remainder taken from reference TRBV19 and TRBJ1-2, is DGGITQSPKYLFRKEGQNVTLSCEQNLNHDAMYWYRQDPGQGLRLIYYSQIVNDFQKGDIAEGYSVSREKKESFPLTVTSAQKNPTAFYLCASRKRENYGYTFGSGTRLTVV.

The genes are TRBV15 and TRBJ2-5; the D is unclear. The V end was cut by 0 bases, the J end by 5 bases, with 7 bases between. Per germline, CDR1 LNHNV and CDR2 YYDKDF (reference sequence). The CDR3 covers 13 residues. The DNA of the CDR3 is TGTGCCACCAGCAGAGATCTATGGGAGACCCAGTACTTC. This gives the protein CATSRDLWETQYF.

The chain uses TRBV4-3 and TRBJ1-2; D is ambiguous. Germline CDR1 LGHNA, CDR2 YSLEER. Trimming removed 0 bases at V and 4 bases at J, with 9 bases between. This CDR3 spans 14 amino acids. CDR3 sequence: CASSQENLGYGYTF. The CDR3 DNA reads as TGCGCCAGCAGCCAAGAGAACCTTGGCTATGGCTACACCTTC.